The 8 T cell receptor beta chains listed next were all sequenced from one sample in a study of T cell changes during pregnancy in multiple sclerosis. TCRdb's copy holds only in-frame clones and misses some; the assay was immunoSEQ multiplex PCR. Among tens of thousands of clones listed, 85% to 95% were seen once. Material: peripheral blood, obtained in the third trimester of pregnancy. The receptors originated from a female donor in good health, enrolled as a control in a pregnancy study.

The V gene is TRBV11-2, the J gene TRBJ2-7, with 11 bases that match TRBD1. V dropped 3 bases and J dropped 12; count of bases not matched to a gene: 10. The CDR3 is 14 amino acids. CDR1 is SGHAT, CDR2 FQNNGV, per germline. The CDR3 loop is CASSFGGGQGGLYF. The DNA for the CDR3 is TGTGCCAGCAGCTTTGGTGGGGGACAGGGGGGGCTGTACTTC.

CDR3 sequence: CASSISGGYSPLHF. CDR3 coding DNA: TGTGCCAGTAGTATCTCGGGGGGTTATTCACCCCTCCACTTT. J is TRBJ1-6 and V is TRBV19, with D perhaps matching TRBD1 (5 bases). The CDR3 runs to 14 residues. Trimming removed 3 bases from V and 8 bases from J, with 11 bases in between. Looked up from germline, CDR1 is LNHDA and CDR2 is SQIVND (reference sequence).

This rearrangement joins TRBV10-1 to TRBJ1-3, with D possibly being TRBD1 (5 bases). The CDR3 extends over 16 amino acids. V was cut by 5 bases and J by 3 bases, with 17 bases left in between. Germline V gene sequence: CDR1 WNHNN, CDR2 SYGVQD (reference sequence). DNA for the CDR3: TGCGCCAGCAGTTCCTCCTCTGGGGGGGATGGAAACACCATATATTTT. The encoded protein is CASSSSSGGDGNTIYF.

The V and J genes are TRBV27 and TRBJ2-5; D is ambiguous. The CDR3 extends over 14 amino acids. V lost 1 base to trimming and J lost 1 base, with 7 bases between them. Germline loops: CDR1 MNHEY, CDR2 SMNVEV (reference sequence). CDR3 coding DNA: TGTGCCAGCAGTTTATTTCGGTCCCAAGAGACCCAGTACTTC. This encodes CASSLFRSQETQYF.

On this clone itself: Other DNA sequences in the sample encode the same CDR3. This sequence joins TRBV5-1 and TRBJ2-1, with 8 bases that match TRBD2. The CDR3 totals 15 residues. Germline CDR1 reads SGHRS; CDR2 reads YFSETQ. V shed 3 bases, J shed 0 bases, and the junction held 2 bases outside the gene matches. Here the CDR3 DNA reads TGCGCCAGCAGCTCCAGCGGGAGCTCCTACAATGAGCAGTTCTTC. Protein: CASSSSGSSYNEQFF.

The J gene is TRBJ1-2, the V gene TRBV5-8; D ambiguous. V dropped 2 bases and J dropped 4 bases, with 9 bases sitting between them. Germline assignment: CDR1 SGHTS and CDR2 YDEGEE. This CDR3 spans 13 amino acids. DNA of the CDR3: TGTGCCAGCAGCTTATGGGAGGTCTATGGCTACACCTTC. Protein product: CASSLWEVYGYTF.

CDR3 sequence reads: CASSPGTSGSETQYF. In nucleotides, the CDR3 is TGCGCCAGCAGCCCGGGGACTAGCGGGAGTGAGACCCAGTACTTC. The gene calls are TRBV5-1 and TRBJ2-5; 14 bases line up with TRBD2. Germline values: CDR1 SGHRS, CDR2 YFSETQ. V lost 4 bases, J lost 5 bases, and 4 bases stayed unmatched. The CDR3 sequence is 15 residues long. Filled out from reference TRBV5-1 and TRBJ2-5, the complete variable domain reads KAGVTQTPRYLIKTRGQQVTLSCSPISGHRSVSWYQQTPGQGLQFLFEYFSETQRNKGNFPGRFSGRQFSNSRSEMNVSTLELGDSALYLCASSPGTSGSETQYFGPGTRLLVL.

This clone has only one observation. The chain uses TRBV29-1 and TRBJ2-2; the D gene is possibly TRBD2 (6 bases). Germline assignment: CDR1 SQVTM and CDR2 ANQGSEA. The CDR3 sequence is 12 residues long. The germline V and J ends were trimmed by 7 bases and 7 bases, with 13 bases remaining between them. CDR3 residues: CSAGSGDGELFF. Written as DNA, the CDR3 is TGCAGCGCCGGGTCGGGGGACGGGGAGCTGTTTTTT.